A selection of T cell receptor beta chains follows, all from one sample in a study of early stage breast cancer tumors. Profiled with immunoSEQ multiplex PCR; TCRdb holds only in-frame clones, not every one. Among 60,000 to 75,000 clones listed, approximately 80% were seen once. The specimen sequenced was blood. The receptors come from a middle-aged person with breast cancer. Both conserved end residues are part of each CDR3. Fields, in order: V gene, D gene, J gene, clone size, CDR3 protein, CDR3 DNA. D genes are given only for firm matches. Rows give clone size only sometimes, using once, few, many, or a class for an expanded clone.

v_call: TRBV19
d_call: -
j_call: TRBJ1-2
clone_size: once
cdr3_aa: CASNPSRQANYGYTF
cdr3_nt: TGTGCCAGTAACCCCAGCAGGCAGGCGAACTATGGCTACACCTTC

v_call: TRBV7-7
d_call: -
j_call: TRBJ2-5
clone_size: -
cdr3_aa: CASSPLVEETQYF
cdr3_nt: TGTGCTAGCAGCCCCCTGGTGGAGGAGACCCAGTACTTC

v_call: TRBV23-1
d_call: TRBD2
j_call: TRBJ2-1
clone_size: -
cdr3_aa: CAGSRTGLAGIRQFF
cdr3_nt: TGCGCCGGCTCTCGTACGGGACTAGCGGGAATTCGGCAGTTCTTC

v_call: TRBV6-5
d_call: -
j_call: TRBJ1-2
clone_size: once
cdr3_aa: CASSYRSNYGYTF
cdr3_nt: TGTGCCAGCAGTTACAGGAGTAACTATGGCTACACCTTC

v_call: TRBV6-5
d_call: -
j_call: TRBJ1-5
clone_size: -
cdr3_aa: CASSRLQGSNQPQHF
cdr3_nt: TGTGCCAGCAGCCGCCTTCAGGGTAGCAATCAGCCCCAGCATTTT

v_call: TRBV11-2
d_call: -
j_call: TRBJ2-7
clone_size: -
cdr3_aa: CASSLPKLGAREQYF
cdr3_nt: TGTGCCAGCAGCCTTCCTAAGCTAGGGGCCCGCGAGCAGTACTTC

v_call: TRBV27
d_call: TRBD1
j_call: TRBJ1-1
clone_size: -
cdr3_aa: CASTRTGGNTEAFF
cdr3_nt: TGTGCCAGCACCCGGACAGGGGGGAACACTGAAGCTTTCTTT

v_call: TRBV10-3
d_call: -
j_call: TRBJ1-2
clone_size: -
cdr3_aa: CAISELWAGYGYTF
cdr3_nt: TGTGCCATCAGTGAGTTATGGGCAGGCTATGGCTACACCTTC

v_call: TRBV9
d_call: -
j_call: TRBJ2-3
clone_size: -
cdr3_aa: CASSIGSIFSGGRNTQYF
cdr3_nt: TGTGCCAGCAGCATAGGGTCCATCTTCTCAGGGGGGCGAAATACGCAGTATTTT

v_call: TRBV7-9
d_call: -
j_call: TRBJ2-1
clone_size: -
cdr3_aa: CASSSLPGRNNEQFF
cdr3_nt: TGTGCCAGCAGCTCCCTACCGGGACGTAACAATGAGCAGTTCTTC

v_call: TRBV27
d_call: -
j_call: TRBJ1-1
clone_size: -
cdr3_aa: CASSPVAGAREAFF
cdr3_nt: TGTGCCAGCAGTCCCGTCGCGGGGGCGCGGGAGGCTTTCTTT

v_call: TRBV7-2
d_call: -
j_call: TRBJ2-6
clone_size: -
cdr3_aa: CASSFKGQKANVLTF
cdr3_nt: TGTGCCAGCAGCTTTAAAGGACAAAAGGCCAACGTCCTGACTTTC

v_call: TRBV18
d_call: TRBD1
j_call: TRBJ1-1
clone_size: -
cdr3_aa: CASSPGQGAMNTEAFF
cdr3_nt: TGTGCCAGCTCACCTGGACAGGGGGCCATGAACACTGAAGCTTTCTTT

v_call: TRBV7-2
d_call: -
j_call: TRBJ2-7
clone_size: few
cdr3_aa: CASSLIGGESYEQYF
cdr3_nt: TGTGCCAGCAGCTTAATAGGGGGAGAGTCCTACGAGCAGTACTTC

v_call: TRBV7-9
d_call: -
j_call: TRBJ2-1
clone_size: -
cdr3_aa: CASSLAPLADNEQFF
cdr3_nt: TGTGCCAGCAGCTTAGCCCCTCTAGCAGACAATGAGCAGTTCTTC

v_call: TRBV19
d_call: -
j_call: TRBJ1-5
clone_size: -
cdr3_aa: CASIPRGGGGNQPQHF
cdr3_nt: TGTGCCAGTATCCCAAGAGGGGGAGGGGGCAATCAGCCCCAGCATTTT

v_call: TRBV27
d_call: -
j_call: TRBJ1-1
clone_size: -
cdr3_aa: CASRAWGLNTEAFF
cdr3_nt: TGTGCCAGCCGCGCATGGGGCTTGAACACTGAAGCTTTCTTT

v_call: TRBV5-5
d_call: -
j_call: TRBJ1-1
clone_size: -
cdr3_aa: CASSLKGNTEAFF
cdr3_nt: TGTGCCAGCAGCTTGAAGGGGAACACTGAAGCTTTCTTT

v_call: TRBV18
d_call: TRBD2
j_call: TRBJ2-1
clone_size: -
cdr3_aa: CASSPQSGNNEQFF
cdr3_nt: TGTGCCAGCTCACCCCAGAGCGGGAACAATGAGCAGTTCTTC

v_call: TRBV27
d_call: TRBD1
j_call: TRBJ2-5
clone_size: -
cdr3_aa: CASSPGGQGKGTQYF
cdr3_nt: TGTGCCAGCAGTCCAGGCGGACAGGGCAAGGGGACCCAGTACTTC

v_call: TRBV7-9
d_call: -
j_call: TRBJ1-2
clone_size: -
cdr3_aa: CASSLELKPGYTF
cdr3_nt: TGTGCCAGCAGCTTAGAGCTCAAACCAGGCTACACCTTC

v_call: TRBV9
d_call: -
j_call: TRBJ2-3
clone_size: few
cdr3_aa: CASSVAISTDTQYF
cdr3_nt: TGTGCCAGCAGCGTAGCTATTAGCACAGATACGCAGTATTTT

v_call: TRBV5-1
d_call: TRBD2
j_call: TRBJ2-1
clone_size: once
cdr3_aa: CASSLAGGTYNEQFF
cdr3_nt: TGCGCCAGCAGCTTGGCGGGGGGTACCTACAATGAGCAGTTCTTC

v_call: TRBV19
d_call: TRBD2
j_call: TRBJ2-1
clone_size: -
cdr3_aa: CATSLAGGPLQFF
cdr3_nt: TGTGCCACCTCACTAGCGGGAGGGCCGCTGCAGTTCTTC

v_call: TRBV7-9
d_call: TRBD1
j_call: TRBJ1-4
clone_size: -
cdr3_aa: CASSYFGQGEKLFF
cdr3_nt: TGTGCCAGCAGCTATTTTGGACAGGGTGAAAAACTGTTTTTT

v_call: TRBV18
d_call: -
j_call: TRBJ2-5
clone_size: -
cdr3_aa: CASSPTAGQETQYF
cdr3_nt: TGTGCCAGCTCACCAACGGCAGGCCAAGAGACCCAGTACTTC

v_call: TRBV5-1
d_call: TRBD1
j_call: TRBJ1-3
clone_size: once
cdr3_aa: CASRLGTASGNTIYF
cdr3_nt: TGCGCCAGCAGATTAGGGACAGCCTCTGGAAACACCATATATTTT

v_call: TRBV6-5
d_call: -
j_call: TRBJ1-1
clone_size: few
cdr3_aa: CASGGGGFVEAFF
cdr3_nt: TGTGCCAGCGGCGGAGGGGGATTTGTTGAAGCTTTCTTT

v_call: TRBV5-1
d_call: -
j_call: TRBJ2-1
clone_size: -
cdr3_aa: CASSLGNEQFF
cdr3_nt: TGCGCCAGCAGCTTGGGCAATGAGCAGTTCTTC

v_call: TRBV5-1
d_call: -
j_call: TRBJ1-2
clone_size: -
cdr3_aa: CASSSGFEGYGYTF
cdr3_nt: TGCGCCAGCAGCTCGGGATTCGAGGGCTATGGCTACACCTTC

v_call: TRBV28
d_call: -
j_call: TRBJ1-1
clone_size: -
cdr3_aa: CASSLGGMNTEAFF
cdr3_nt: TGTGCCAGCAGTTTGGGCGGAATGAACACTGAAGCTTTCTTT

v_call: TRBV7-3
d_call: -
j_call: TRBJ1-5
clone_size: few
cdr3_aa: CASSLSQGQPQHF
cdr3_nt: TGTGCCAGCAGTTTATCACAGGGCCAGCCCCAGCATTTT

v_call: TRBV18
d_call: TRBD1
j_call: TRBJ1-2
clone_size: -
cdr3_aa: CASSSTGGSGYTF
cdr3_nt: TGTGCCAGCTCATCGACAGGGGGCTCTGGCTACACCTTC

v_call: TRBV11-2
d_call: -
j_call: TRBJ1-4
clone_size: -
cdr3_aa: CASSRTRATNEKLFF
cdr3_nt: TGTGCCAGCAGCCGAACGAGGGCAACTAATGAAAAACTGTTTTTT

v_call: TRBV6-4
d_call: TRBD2
j_call: TRBJ2-5
clone_size: medium-sized
cdr3_aa: CASSEGSGGEETQYF
cdr3_nt: TGTGCCAGCAGTGAAGGCTCGGGGGGTGAAGAGACCCAGTACTTC

v_call: TRBV28
d_call: -
j_call: TRBJ2-7
clone_size: -
cdr3_aa: CASSSTGSYEQYF
cdr3_nt: TGTGCCAGCAGTTCAACGGGTTCCTACGAGCAGTACTTC

v_call: TRBV27
d_call: TRBD2
j_call: TRBJ2-1
clone_size: -
cdr3_aa: CASVLYGSGRDYNEQFF
cdr3_nt: TGTGCCAGCGTCCTTTATGGAAGCGGGAGGGACTACAATGAGCAGTTCTTC

v_call: TRBV27
d_call: -
j_call: TRBJ1-1
clone_size: once
cdr3_aa: CASSLYPPWNTEAFF
cdr3_nt: TGTGCCAGCAGTTTATACCCTCCCTGGAACACTGAAGCTTTCTTT

v_call: TRBV29-1
d_call: -
j_call: TRBJ2-6
clone_size: -
cdr3_aa: CSVEEGAYSAGANVLTF
cdr3_nt: TGCAGCGTTGAAGAGGGGGCCTATTCCGCTGGGGCCAACGTCCTGACTTTC

v_call: TRBV6-5
d_call: -
j_call: TRBJ1-5
clone_size: -
cdr3_aa: CASRSGPGGNQPQHF
cdr3_nt: TGTGCCAGCAGATCCGGGCCTGGGGGCAATCAGCCCCAGCATTTT

v_call: TRBV11-2
d_call: -
j_call: TRBJ1-1
clone_size: -
cdr3_aa: CASSSELAEAFF
cdr3_nt: TGTGCCAGCAGCTCAGAACTAGCTGAAGCTTTCTTT

v_call: TRBV5-4
d_call: TRBD1
j_call: TRBJ2-7
clone_size: -
cdr3_aa: CASSFSGTVRYEQYF
cdr3_nt: TGTGCCAGCAGCTTTTCCGGGACAGTGCGCTACGAGCAGTACTTC

v_call: TRBV29-1
d_call: -
j_call: TRBJ1-1
clone_size: -
cdr3_aa: CSVDGGEFNTEAFF
cdr3_nt: TGCAGCGTTGATGGTGGGGAATTCAACACTGAAGCTTTCTTT

v_call: TRBV7-2
d_call: TRBD1
j_call: TRBJ1-5
clone_size: -
cdr3_aa: CASSRQGDQPQHF
cdr3_nt: TGTGCCAGCAGCCGACAGGGGGATCAGCCCCAGCATTTT

v_call: TRBV28
d_call: TRBD1
j_call: TRBJ2-7
clone_size: -
cdr3_aa: CASSRGGQGNHEQYF
cdr3_nt: TGTGCCAGCAGCAGAGGCGGACAGGGGAACCACGAGCAGTACTTC

v_call: TRBV19
d_call: TRBD2
j_call: TRBJ2-7
clone_size: -
cdr3_aa: CASSIGGGASEQYF
cdr3_nt: TGTGCCAGTAGTATAGGGGGGGGAGCCAGCGAGCAGTACTTC

v_call: TRBV5-1
d_call: -
j_call: TRBJ2-6
clone_size: -
cdr3_aa: CASSLTFVIAGANVLTF
cdr3_nt: TGCGCCAGCAGCCTCACCTTTGTCATCGCTGGGGCCAACGTCCTGACTTTC

v_call: TRBV18
d_call: TRBD2
j_call: TRBJ2-7
clone_size: -
cdr3_aa: CASSRGKLAFGVRAHEQYF
cdr3_nt: TGTGCCAGCTCACGGGGGAAACTAGCGTTCGGAGTTAGGGCCCACGAGCAGTACTTC

v_call: TRBV9
d_call: -
j_call: TRBJ1-1
clone_size: -
cdr3_aa: CASSVEAGAMNTEAFF
cdr3_nt: TGTGCCAGCAGCGTAGAAGCCGGAGCCATGAACACTGAAGCTTTCTTT

v_call: TRBV5-6
d_call: TRBD1
j_call: TRBJ1-2
clone_size: -
cdr3_aa: CASSLIDRDRGYTF
cdr3_nt: TGTGCCAGCAGCCTTATAGACAGGGACAGAGGCTACACCTTC

v_call: TRBV18
d_call: -
j_call: TRBJ1-5
clone_size: few
cdr3_aa: CASSPGRGNQPQHF
cdr3_nt: TGTGCCAGCTCACCAGGGCGGGGTAATCAGCCCCAGCATTTT

v_call: TRBV7-3
d_call: TRBD2
j_call: TRBJ2-2
clone_size: -
cdr3_aa: CASSLRPSGNTGELFF
cdr3_nt: TGTGCCAGCAGCTTAAGGCCTAGCGGGAACACCGGGGAGCTGTTTTTT